A selection of T cell receptor beta chains follows, all from one sample in a study of CD8 T cells in ankylosing spondylitis. TCRdb independently ran MiXCR on the 5' RACE reads; one entry per CDR3 protein. In the table there are 130,000 or so distinct CDR3 sequences, 7% of which are singletons. The material sequenced was blood, either unsorted or a sorted T cell fraction (not recorded which). The receptor source for this set is a male donor with ankylosing spondylitis or in good health (not recorded which). Each CDR3 is given with its conserved first and last residue. D genes are given only for firm matches. Clone size, where shown, is once, few, many, or a class for clones that have expanded.

v_call,j_call,d_call,clone_size,cdr3_aa,cdr3_nt
TRBV29-1,TRBJ2-3,TRBD2,many,CSTELLSGRADTQYF,TGCAGCACCGAACTTCTTAGCGGGAGGGCAGATACGCAGTATTTT
TRBV5-1,TRBJ2-3,-,many,CASSPDYASTDTQYF,TGCGCCAGCAGCCCAGACTATGCCTCTACAGATACGCAGTATTTT
TRBV12-3/TRBV12-4,TRBJ2-3,-,many,CASSPWGETDTQYF,TGTGCCAGCAGCCCCTGGGGGGAGACAGATACGCAGTATTTT
TRBV7-3,TRBJ2-1,TRBD2,many,CASSFPGGIPYNEQFF,TGTGCCAGCAGCTTCCCGGGGGGGATCCCCTACAATGAGCAGTTCTTC
TRBV28,TRBJ2-2,TRBD1,many,CASSGPSGTGPPGELFF,TGTGCCAGCAGTGGCCCCTCCGGGACAGGGCCTCCCGGGGAGCTGTTTTTT
TRBV5-1,TRBJ2-1,TRBD2,many,CASSLGPAGDNEQFF,TGCGCCAGCAGCTTGGGCCCAGCGGGAGACAATGAGCAGTTCTTC
TRBV5-1,TRBJ2-1,TRBD1,many,CASSLRPTGDEQFF,TGCGCCAGCAGCTTGCGGCCAACAGGGGATGAGCAGTTCTTC
TRBV3-1,TRBJ2-1,-,many,CASSQEWGSYNEQFF,TGTGCCAGCAGCCAGGAATGGGGGTCCTACAATGAGCAGTTCTTC
TRBV15,TRBJ1-1,-,many,CATSRVILGGAEAFF,TGTGCCACCAGCAGAGTCATCTTAGGGGGGGCTGAAGCTTTCTTT
TRBV5-1,TRBJ2-2,-,many,CASSTDFWASGELFF,TGCGCCAGCAGCACCGACTTTTGGGCCTCCGGGGAGCTGTTTTTT
TRBV2,TRBJ2-5,-,many,CASTFAETQYF,TGTGCCAGCACTTTTGCGGAGACCCAGTACTTC
TRBV6-5,TRBJ2-7,TRBD1,many,CASSYEDRAYYEQYF,TGTGCCAGCAGTTACGAGGACAGGGCCTACTACGAGCAGTACTTC
TRBV29-1,TRBJ1-1,TRBD1,many,CSVDYRGSNTEAFF,TGCAGCGTTGACTACAGGGGGTCAAACACTGAAGCTTTCTTT
TRBV20-1,TRBJ2-1,-,-,CSASDYEQFF,TGCAGTGCCTCCGACTATGAGCAGTTCTTC
TRBV11-2,TRBJ1-3,TRBD1,many,CASSRTGGFGNTIYF,TGTGCCAGCAGCAGGACAGGGGGCTTTGGAAACACCATATATTTT
TRBV3-1,TRBJ1-1,-,many,CASSLRMGVNTEAFF,TGTGCCAGCAGCCTCCGGATGGGGGTTAACACTGAAGCTTTCTTT
TRBV27,TRBJ2-1,-,many,CASSSPARYPENEQFF,TGTGCCAGCAGTTCCCCAGCACGGTACCCGGAAAATGAGCAGTTCTTC
TRBV10-3,TRBJ2-1,TRBD2,many,CAMRSSGNEQFF,TGTGCCATGAGGTCTAGCGGCAATGAGCAGTTCTTC
TRBV5-1,TRBJ1-1,TRBD1,many,CASSFNSLQQGLNTEAFF,TGCGCCAGCAGCTTCAATTCCTTACAACAGGGGCTGAACACTGAAGCTTTCTTT
TRBV6-2/TRBV6-3,TRBJ1-5,-,many,CASSRPRRIDGNQPQHF,TGTGCCAGCTCCCGGCCGAGGAGGATCGATGGCAATCAGCCCCAGCATTTT
TRBV18,TRBJ2-1,-,many,CASSLRGPPYNEQFF,TGTGCCAGCTCACTCAGGGGTCCCCCCTACAATGAGCAGTTCTTC
TRBV6-5,TRBJ1-2,-,many,CASSWAVVGYGYTF,TGTGCCAGCAGTTGGGCCGTGGTAGGCTATGGCTACACCTTC
TRBV18,TRBJ2-7,TRBD1,many,CASSSSRTGSYEQYF,TGTGCCAGCTCGTCTTCGAGGACAGGGTCTTACGAGCAGTACTTC
TRBV20-1,TRBJ2-3,-,many,CSARPLPADTQYF,TGCAGTGCTAGACCATTACCCGCAGATACGCAGTATTTT
TRBV5-1,TRBJ2-7,TRBD2,many,CASSLGLAGGTHEQYF,TGCGCCAGCAGCCTCGGACTAGCGGGAGGAACCCACGAGCAGTACTTC
TRBV12-3/TRBV12-4,TRBJ2-7,-,many,CASSLITRPPYEQYF,TGTGCCAGCAGTTTAATAACCAGGCCCCCCTACGAGCAGTACTTC
TRBV30,TRBJ1-3,TRBD1,few,CAWAGTGEYTIYF,TGTGCCTGGGCCGGGACAGGGGAGTACACCATATATTTT
TRBV12-3/TRBV12-4,TRBJ1-6,TRBD1,many,CASSFSGQGYSPLHF,TGTGCCAGCAGTTTTTCGGGACAGGGGTATTCACCCCTCCACTTT
TRBV7-8,TRBJ2-3,TRBD2,many,CASSLAASGSTDTQYF,TGTGCCAGCAGCTTAGCTGCTAGCGGGAGCACAGATACGCAGTATTTT
TRBV4-1,TRBJ2-7,TRBD2,-,CASSQAQGLAGARQYF,TGCGCCAGCAGCCAAGCCCAGGGACTAGCGGGAGCGCGGCAGTACTTC
TRBV27,TRBJ1-1,-,many,CASSLFRNTEAFF,TGTGCCAGCAGTTTATTCCGTAACACTGAAGCTTTCTTT
TRBV7-2,TRBJ2-1,-,many,CASSRGVQLFF,TGTGCCAGCAGTAGGGGGGTCCAGCTGTTCTTC
TRBV5-5,TRBJ2-2,TRBD1,few,CASNPTGSGELFF,TGTGCCAGCAACCCGACAGGGTCCGGGGAGCTGTTTTTT
TRBV19,TRBJ1-2,TRBD1,-,CASNTRQGRPGYGYTF,TGTGCCAGTAATACCCGACAGGGGCGGCCGGGCTATGGCTACACCTTC
TRBV7-2,TRBJ2-2,TRBD2,many,CASSRAGVAAGELFF,TGTGCCAGCAGCCGGGCGGGGGTTGCGGCCGGGGAGCTGTTTTTT
TRBV29-1,TRBJ2-1,TRBD1,many,CSVPGTDYNEQFF,TGCAGCGTGCCTGGGACAGACTACAATGAGCAGTTCTTC
TRBV12-3/TRBV12-4,TRBJ2-7,TRBD1,many,CASSFSGRGKYEQYF,TGTGCCAGCAGTTTCTCGGGCAGGGGGAAGTACGAGCAGTACTTC
TRBV4-1,TRBJ2-1,TRBD1,many,CASSPLTGSSYNEQFF,TGCGCCAGCAGCCCGTTGACAGGGAGCTCCTACAATGAGCAGTTCTTC
TRBV4-1,TRBJ2-7,TRBD2,-,CASSQVTGGVYEQYF,TGCGCCAGCAGCCAAGTAACGGGGGGTGTATACGAGCAGTACTTC
TRBV20-1,TRBJ2-1,TRBD2,many,CSATVLATYNEQFF,TGCAGTGCTACAGTACTAGCGACATACAATGAGCAGTTCTTC
TRBV5-1,TRBJ2-2,-,many,CASSLGPVGTGELFF,TGCGCCAGCAGCTTGGGACCGGTGGGCACCGGGGAGCTGTTTTTT